The 23 T cell receptor beta chains below come from one sample, sequenced in a study of blood T cell repertoires in COVID-19. The table came from immunoSEQ multiplex PCR; TCRdb's copy has only in-frame clones and leaves some out. The table has a few hundred thousand clones, around 86% seen once. Sample: peripheral blood. These receptors were collected from a man in his forties or fifties with active or convalescent COVID-19.

Remarks on this clone: In the same sample, other DNA sequences code for this CDR3. The CDR3 loop is CASSLDSGNTEAFF. CDR3 nucleotide sequence: TGCGCCAGCAGCTTGGACTCAGGGAACACTGAAGCTTTCTTT. J is TRBJ1-1 and V is TRBV5-1, with no clear D. Deletions cut 0 bases from V and 1 base from J, with 7 bases between. Germline assignment: CDR1 SGHRS and CDR2 YFSETQ. The CDR3 covers 14 residues.

The chain joins TRBV29-1 to TRBJ2-3, with 10 positions matching TRBD1. This CDR3 spans 14 amino acids. The V gene end was trimmed by 6 bases and the J gene end by 2 bases; junction bases not matched to a gene: 5. Germline V gives CDR1 SQVTM, CDR2 ANQGSEA. CDR3 DNA: TGCAGCGTCCGGGACAGGGGCCCCACAGATACGCAGTATTTT. It yields the protein CSVRDRGPTDTQYF.

The chain recombines TRBV27 with TRBJ1-1; D unclear. V dropped 5 bases and J dropped 3 bases, with 13 bases sitting between them. CDR1 MNHEY and CDR2 SMNVEV come from the germline V gene (reference sequence). The CDR3 loop spans 14 amino acids. CDR3 bases: TGTGCCAGCAGTCCCACCACAGATCACACTGAAGCTTTCTTT. It translates to CASSPTTDHTEAFF.

The sample holds one count of this clone. J is TRBJ2-1 and V is TRBV7-9; TRBD2 matches at 11 bases. Germline CDR1 reads SEHNR; CDR2 reads FQNEAQ (reference sequence). V dropped 5 bases and J dropped 6; count of bases not matched to a gene: 9. This CDR3 contains 16 residues. The CDR3 coding sequence is TGTGCCAGCAGCCGGAGACTAGCGGGGCAATCCAATGAGCAGTTCTTC. This codes for CASSRRLAGQSNEQFF.

This clone has more than one count but fewer than ten. V and J are TRBV28 and TRBJ2-3; 9 bases map to TRBD2. This CDR3 is built from 15 residues. V was pared by 8 bases and J by 4 bases, with 10 bases of the junction left unmatched. Germline V gene lookup returns CDR1 MDHEN and CDR2 SYDVKM. This chain's CDR3 is CASDDAGGAPDTQYF. The CDR3 coding sequence is TGTGCCAGCGATGACGCGGGAGGGGCCCCAGATACGCAGTATTTT.

CDR3 region: CASSLEGGGSHTGELFF. For the CDR3, the DNA is TGTGCCAGCAGCTTAGAAGGCGGGGGGTCTCACACCGGGGAGCTGTTTTTT. The chain carries TRBV7-6 and TRBJ2-2; 8 nucleotides align to TRBD2. The CDR3 is 17 residues long. The V segment lost 1 base and the J segment 3 bases; nucleotides outside the gene matches: 7. The germline V gene has CDR1 SGHVS and CDR2 FNYEAQ. The full variable domain, completed using reference TRBV7-6 and TRBJ2-2, is GAGVSQSPRYKVTKRGQDVALRCDPISGHVSLYWYRQALGQGPEFLTYFNYEAQQDKSGLPNDRFSAERPEGSISTLTIQRTEQRDSAMYRCASSLEGGGSHTGELFFGEGSRLTVL.

Written as DNA, the CDR3 is TGTGCCAGTAAAGAGCGGGGGGGCCGACAAGAGACCCAGTACTTC. It translates to CASKERGGRQETQYF. The V and J genes are TRBV19 and TRBJ2-5; 10 positions match TRBD2. The CDR3 has 15 residues. The J segment lost 2 bases and the V segment lost 7 bases, leaving 7 bases of the junction unmatched. CDR1 and CDR2 (germline): LNHDA, SQIVND (reference sequence). The full variable domain, completed using reference TRBV19 and TRBJ2-5, is DGGITQSPKYLFRKEGQNVTLSCEQNLNHDAMYWYRQDPGQGLRLIYYSQIVNDFQKGDIAEGYSVSREKKESFPLTVTSAQKNPTAFYLCASKERGGRQETQYFGPGTRLLVL.

This chain connects TRBV6-5 to TRBJ1-1; TRBD1 agrees at 8 bases. Germline V gives CDR1 MNHEY, CDR2 SVGAGI. J gave up 7 bases and V 6 bases, and 10 bases lay outside the gene matches. This CDR3 spans 14 amino acids. CDR3 region: CASSRVTGGIEAFF. CDR3 bases: TGTGCCAGCAGCCGCGTCACAGGGGGTATTGAAGCTTTCTTT.

The chain links TRBV4-3 to TRBJ1-1, with D possibly being TRBD1 (5 bases). Looked up from germline, CDR1 is LGHNA and CDR2 is YSLEER. Trimming left V 0 bases short and J 4 bases short, with 15 bases between. CDR3 length: 16 amino acids. The CDR3 DNA sequence: TGCGCCAGCAGCCAAGAAGTGGCAGGCGGGACCACTGAAGCTTTCTTT. It specifies CASSQEVAGGTTEAFF.

The table lists this clone with a few counts. V and J are TRBV11-1 and TRBJ2-7; 9 positions match TRBD1. The CDR3 has 15 residues. V was pared by 6 bases and J by 5 bases, with 11 bases of the junction left unmatched. Germline-derived CDR1 and CDR2 are SGHAT and FQDESV (reference sequence). The CDR3 DNA sequence: TGTGCCAGCAGTTCGCCCGGGACAGGGCCCCACGAGCAGTACTTC. Its protein is CASSSPGTGPHEQYF.

This chain connects TRBV15 to TRBJ2-1; weak D call: TRBD2 (6 bases). CDR3 length: 16 residues. CDR1 is LNHNV, CDR2 YYDKDF, per germline (reference sequence). The V end was cut by 1 base, the J end by 2 bases, with 12 bases between. CDR3 residues: CATSRAPSGPYNEQFF. The DNA for the CDR3 is TGTGCCACCAGCAGAGCTCCCAGCGGGCCCTACAATGAGCAGTTCTTC. The full variable domain, rest sourced from reference TRBV15 and TRBJ2-1, is DAMVIQNPRYQVTQFGKPVTLSCSQTLNHNVMYWYQQKSSQAPKLLFHYYDKDFNNEADTPDNFQSRRPNTSFCFLDIRSPGLGDTAMYLCATSRAPSGPYNEQFFGPGTRLTVL.

This clone was picked up one time. The rearrangement joins TRBV2 to TRBJ2-1, with 15 bases aligning to TRBD2. The CDR3 spans 17 residues. Germline trimming cut 6 bases from V and 7 bases from J; bases unmatched to any gene: 10. Per germline, CDR1 SNHLY and CDR2 FYNNEI. CDR3 DNA: TGTGCCAGCAGGCAGGGACTAGCGGGAGGAAAGGGAAATGAGCAGTTCTTC. This translates into CASRQGLAGGKGNEQFF.

The table lists this clone with a few counts. The chain recombines TRBV5-1 with TRBJ1-2; D unresolved. The germline CDR1 and CDR2 sequences are SGHRS and YFSETQ. This CDR3 region has 12 residues. With 4 bases removed from V and 8 bases from J, the gap between germline ends came to 12 bases. The CDR3 sequence is CASSNERGGYTF. DNA for the CDR3: TGCGCCAGCAGCAACGAAAGAGGGGGCTACACCTTC.

This clone appeared a few times. The chain employs TRBV25-1 and TRBJ1-1, with D maybe TRBD1 (5 bases). The ends were cut back, 2 bases at V and 1 base at J, with 11 bases in the middle. The CDR3 is made up of 15 amino acids. In germline, CDR1 is MGHDK, CDR2 SYGVNS. The CDR3 DNA sequence: TGTGCCAGCAGTGAAATGACAGCGCCGAACACTGAAGCTTTCTTT. Its protein product is CASSEMTAPNTEAFF.

The rearrangement joins TRBV19 to TRBJ2-6; TRBD1 matches 7 bases. Looked up from germline, CDR1 is LNHDA and CDR2 is SQIVND (reference sequence). V lost 5 bases, J lost 0 bases, and 4 bases stayed unmatched. The CDR3 contains 16 residues. The CDR3 sequence is CASSPAGGSGANVLTF. The CDR3, as DNA: TGTGCCAGTAGTCCGGCAGGGGGCTCTGGGGCCAACGTCCTGACTTTC.

This clone was found once. CDR3 sequence reads: CASSLRTGVDEQFF. In DNA, the CDR3 is TGCGCCAGCAGCTTAAGGACAGGGGTGGATGAGCAGTTCTTC. The chain combines TRBV5-1 with TRBJ2-1; TRBD1 matches 9 bases. The V segment lost 2 bases and the J segment 8 bases; nucleotides outside the gene matches: 5. CDR3 length: 14 residues. Germline V CDR1 and CDR2: SGHRS, YFSETQ.

As regards this clone: This sample also contains other DNA sequences that code for the same CDR3. The genes are TRBV28 and TRBJ2-7, with 8 bases lining up with TRBD1. J gave up 6 bases and V 3 bases, and 4 bases lay outside the gene matches. The length of the CDR3 is 13 residues. Germline V CDR1 and CDR2: MDHEN, SYDVKM. The CDR3: CASSLGRGREQYF. The DNA of the CDR3 is TGTGCCAGCAGTTTGGGCAGGGGGCGCGAGCAGTACTTC.

V and J are TRBV12-3 or TRBV12-4 and TRBJ2-1, with unresolved D. The CDR3 is 12 amino acids. V shed 6 bases and J shed 2 bases, with 5 bases lying between them. In DNA form, the CDR3 reads TGTGCCAGCAGAACAGCCTACAATGAGCAGTTCTTC. It translates to CASRTAYNEQFF.

This clone came up a few times. V usage is TRBV9 and J usage is TRBJ1-2; D is possibly TRBD1 (6 bases). The CDR3 is 12 residues long. Germline CDR1 SGDLS, CDR2 YYNGEE. Trimming removed 5 bases at V and 9 bases at J, with 14 bases between. Written as DNA, the CDR3 is TGTGCCAGCAGTGGCACAGGGCCCCGCTACACCTTC. Translation: CASSGTGPRYTF.

The genes are TRBV6-2 or TRBV6-3 and TRBJ1-1; no reliable D call. This CDR3 comprises 11 residues. Germline V gene lookup returns CDR1 MNHEY and CDR2 SVGEGT. V lost 2 bases and J lost 11, with 9 bases in between. The DNA of the CDR3 is TGTGCCAGCAGTTACGGGAGAGGGGCTTTCTTT. This sequence encodes CASSYGRGAFF.

V is TRBV6-5 and J is TRBJ1-2; TRBD1 might be the D (5 bases). Trimming cost V 5 bases and J 4 bases, with 11 bases left between them. This CDR3 is built from 13 residues. Germline V lookup: CDR1 MNHEY, CDR2 SVGAGI. The DNA of the CDR3 is TGTGCCAGCAGTCAGGGTGTCCGCTATGGCTACACCTTC. Translation: CASSQGVRYGYTF.

The J gene is TRBJ2-5, the V gene TRBV6-5, with a possible D match to TRBD1 (5 bases). Germline V gives CDR1 MNHEY, CDR2 SVGAGI. There are 12 residues in the CDR3. Trimming pared 7 bases from V and 1 base from J, leaving 7 bases between. CDR3 sequence reads: CASTGSQETQYF. The CDR3, as DNA: TGTGCCAGCACAGGGTCCCAAGAGACCCAGTACTTC.

This chain uses TRBV6-2 or TRBV6-3 with TRBJ2-3, with TRBD2 as a possible D gene (7 bases). The CDR3 consists of 20 residues. From germline, CDR1 is MNHEY and CDR2 SVGEGT. V was shortened by 2 bases and J by 2 bases, with 26 bases between the two germline ends. CDR3 sequence reads: CASSYPGGPGRWEDTDTQYF. The CDR3 DNA reads as TGTGCCAGCAGTTACCCCGGGGGGCCGGGTAGGTGGGAGGACACAGATACGCAGTATTTT.